Listed here are 4 T cell receptor beta chains from one sample, sequenced in a study of cytomegalovirus exposure and HLA in healthy donors (TCRdb year 2017). The method was the immunoSEQ multiplex PCR assay. TCRdb's version of the immuneACCESS table is confined to in-frame rearrangements and falls short of the full clone set. An unresolved V gene accounts for under half of the shortfall where checked; the remainder is of unknown origin. This sample gives 73,000 or so clones in total; 90% to 95% of them show up just once. Under 4% of the sample rests with the top ten. Sequenced material: PBMCs. Receptor source: a woman aged 18-30 years in good health and CMV-seropositive.

The chain couples TRBV7-2 to TRBJ1-2, with TRBD1 matching 7 bases. The CDR3 is 13 residues long. The V and J ends lost 7 bases and 2 bases, in that order; junction bases with no gene match: 4. Germline V gene lookup returns CDR1 SGHTA and CDR2 FQGNSA. This CDR3 is CASTTRGNYGYTF. CDR3 bases: TGTGCCAGCACAACCAGGGGGAACTATGGCTACACCTTC. Based on the CDR3 plus reference TRBV7-2 and TRBJ1-2, the full variable domain is GAGVSQSPSNKVTEKGKDVELRCDPISGHTALYWYRQSLGQGLEFLIYFQGNSAPDKSGLPSDRFSAERTGGSVSTLTIQRTQQEDSAVYLCASTTRGNYGYTFGSGTRLTVV.

V usage is TRBV7-9 and J usage is TRBJ2-1; possible D gene TRBD1, 5 bases. The length of the CDR3 is 14 residues. The germline V and J ends were trimmed by 3 bases and 10 bases, with 16 bases remaining between them. Germline CDR1 reads SEHNR; CDR2 reads FQNEAQ (reference sequence). The CDR3 coding sequence is TGTGCCAGCAGCTTTGCGGACATGCCGCTGGAGCAGTTCTTC. It codes for CASSFADMPLEQFF.

Here the CDR3 DNA reads TGTGCCTGGCGGGGGGGACAGGGAAGGGGAGAGACCCAGTACTTC. As protein: CAWRGGQGRGETQYF. The J gene is TRBJ2-5, the V gene TRBV30; maybe TRBD1 (9 bases). V lost 5 bases, J lost 4 bases, and 20 bases lay in between. CDR1 and CDR2 (germline): GTSNPN, SVGIG (reference sequence). CDR3 length equals 15 residues.

The chain employs TRBV7-2 and TRBJ1-5; 7 bases agree with TRBD1. Trimming at V came to 5 bases and at J to 6 bases, leaving 10 bases not matched to a gene. Germline CDR1 reads SGHTA; CDR2 reads FQGNSA. This CDR3 contains 15 residues. The CDR3 sequence is CASSRTTGIAQPQHF. CDR3 in DNA: TGTGCCAGCAGCCGAACGACAGGGATTGCTCAGCCCCAGCATTTT.